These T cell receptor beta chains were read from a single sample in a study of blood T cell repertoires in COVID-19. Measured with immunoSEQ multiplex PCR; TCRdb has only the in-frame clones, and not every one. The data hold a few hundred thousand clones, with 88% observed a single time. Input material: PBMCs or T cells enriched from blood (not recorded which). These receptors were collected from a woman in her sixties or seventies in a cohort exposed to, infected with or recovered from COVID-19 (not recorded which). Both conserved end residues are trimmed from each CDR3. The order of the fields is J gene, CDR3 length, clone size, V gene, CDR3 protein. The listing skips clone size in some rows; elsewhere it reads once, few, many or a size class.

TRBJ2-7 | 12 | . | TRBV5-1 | ASSLRDRMEGEY
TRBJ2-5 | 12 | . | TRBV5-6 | ASSEDRVDETQY
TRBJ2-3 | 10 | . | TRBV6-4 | ASSAGLGSQY
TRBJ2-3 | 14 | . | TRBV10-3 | AISVSGGISTDTQY
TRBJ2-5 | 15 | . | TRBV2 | ASSVKGLAGGGETQY
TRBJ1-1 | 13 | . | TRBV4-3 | ASSQDIQGFTEAF
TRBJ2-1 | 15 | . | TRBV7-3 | ASSPQILRGSYNEQF
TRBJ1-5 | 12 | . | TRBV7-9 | ASSFRGSNQPQH
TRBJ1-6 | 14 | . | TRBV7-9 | ASSLGVPGYNSPLH
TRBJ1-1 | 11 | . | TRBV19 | ASSTQVNTEAF
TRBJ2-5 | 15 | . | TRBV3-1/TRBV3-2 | ASSPPPGHQYQETQY
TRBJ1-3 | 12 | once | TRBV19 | ATRGTGAGNTIY
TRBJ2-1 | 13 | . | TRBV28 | ASTFSGSSYNEQF
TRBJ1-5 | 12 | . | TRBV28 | ASSLTGTGRPQH
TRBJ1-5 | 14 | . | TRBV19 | ASSIGRTRENQPQH
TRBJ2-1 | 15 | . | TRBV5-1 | ASSLGYGTGPNNEQF
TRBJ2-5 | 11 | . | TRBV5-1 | ASSPGQQETQY
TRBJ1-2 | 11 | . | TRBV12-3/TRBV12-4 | ASSSIGAYGYT
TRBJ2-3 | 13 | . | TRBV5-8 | ASSYGQGETDTQY
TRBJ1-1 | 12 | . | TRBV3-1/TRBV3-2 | ASSTGVGNTEAF
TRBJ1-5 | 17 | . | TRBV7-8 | ASSLSDRGRGYSNQPQH
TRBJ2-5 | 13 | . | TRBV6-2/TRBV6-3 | ASSYAGLAGETQY
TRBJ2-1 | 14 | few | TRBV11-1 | ASSKELAGVLNEQF
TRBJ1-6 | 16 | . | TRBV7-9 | ASSPSVDHRGGNSPLH
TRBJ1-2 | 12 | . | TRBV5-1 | ASSPGQGNYGYT
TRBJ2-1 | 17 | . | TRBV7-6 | ASSSTWPGLAGGTNEQF
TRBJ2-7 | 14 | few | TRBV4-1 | ASSQALQGAGHEQY
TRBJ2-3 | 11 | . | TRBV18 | ASSPRGPDTQY
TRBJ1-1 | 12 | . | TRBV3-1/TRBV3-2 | ASSQQGGETEAF
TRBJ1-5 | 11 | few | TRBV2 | ASSLQGAQPQH
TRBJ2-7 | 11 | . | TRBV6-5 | ASRDRGPYEQY
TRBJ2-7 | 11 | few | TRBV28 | ASSLRQFYEQY
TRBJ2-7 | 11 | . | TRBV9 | ASSPTGTYEQY
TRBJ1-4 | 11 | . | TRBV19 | ASRIQGLEKLF
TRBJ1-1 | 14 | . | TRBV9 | ASSAGTGVMNTEAF
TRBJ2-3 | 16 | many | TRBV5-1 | ASSFGTSGRSSTDTQY
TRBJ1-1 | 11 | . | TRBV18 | ASSSDPSTEAF
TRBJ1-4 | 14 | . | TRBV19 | ASSIGWTGRYEKLF
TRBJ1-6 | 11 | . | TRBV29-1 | SVGQDVGSPLH
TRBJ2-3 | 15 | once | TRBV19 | ASSMGPGGAIGDTQY
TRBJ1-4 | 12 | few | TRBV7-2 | ASSLGRVNEKLF
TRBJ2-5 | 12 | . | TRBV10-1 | ASSEGGGSWTQY
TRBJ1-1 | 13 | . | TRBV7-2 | ASSSYRGGVTEAF
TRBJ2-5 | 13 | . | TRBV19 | ASKTLAGVEETQY
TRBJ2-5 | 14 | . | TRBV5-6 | ASSATGQGDQETQY
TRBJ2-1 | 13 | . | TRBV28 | ASTERGGRYNEQF
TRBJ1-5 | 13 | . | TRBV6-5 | ASSGQSESNQPQH
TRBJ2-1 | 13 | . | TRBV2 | ASSEGTSGKNEQF
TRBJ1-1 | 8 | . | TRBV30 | AWYRTEAF
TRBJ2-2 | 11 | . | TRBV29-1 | SVGISGGGELF
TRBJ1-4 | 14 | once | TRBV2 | ASSEAQGGTGEKLF
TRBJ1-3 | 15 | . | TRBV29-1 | SVEGGGGPSSGNTIY
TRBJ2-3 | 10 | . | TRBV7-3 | ASSSGGGTQY
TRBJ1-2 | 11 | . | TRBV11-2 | ASSPTGKDGYT
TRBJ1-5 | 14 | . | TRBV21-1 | ASSKRAGASNQPQH
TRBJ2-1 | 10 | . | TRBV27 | ASSYSSGPQF
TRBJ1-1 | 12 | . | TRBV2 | ASSVGRSNTEAF
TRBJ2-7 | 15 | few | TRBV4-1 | ASSQVDLGLAGSEQY
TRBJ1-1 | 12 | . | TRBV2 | ASSGNRGNTEAF
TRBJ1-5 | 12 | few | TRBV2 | ASSGQYGNQPQH